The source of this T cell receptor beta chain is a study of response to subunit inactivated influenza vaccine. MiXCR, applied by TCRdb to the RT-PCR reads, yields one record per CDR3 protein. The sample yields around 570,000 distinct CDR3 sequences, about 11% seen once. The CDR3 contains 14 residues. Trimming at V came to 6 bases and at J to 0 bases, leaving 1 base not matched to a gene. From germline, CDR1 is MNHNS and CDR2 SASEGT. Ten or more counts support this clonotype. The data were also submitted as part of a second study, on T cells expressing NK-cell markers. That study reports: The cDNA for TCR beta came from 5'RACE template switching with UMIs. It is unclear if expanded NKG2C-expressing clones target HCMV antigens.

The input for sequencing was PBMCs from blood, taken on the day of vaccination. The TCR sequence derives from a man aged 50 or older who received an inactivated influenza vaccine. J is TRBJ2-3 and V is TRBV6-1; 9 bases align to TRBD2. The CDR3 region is CASRLAGSTDTQYF. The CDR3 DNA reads TGTGCCAGCAGGCTAGCGGGGAGCACAGATACGCAGTATTTT.